This is a list of T cell receptor beta chains from one sample in a study of blood T cell repertoires in COVID-19. Profiled with immunoSEQ multiplex PCR; TCRdb holds only in-frame clones, not every one. The sample yields 250,000 or so clones, around 90% seen once. Specimen: PBMCs or T cells enriched from blood (not recorded which). These receptors all come from a woman aged 50 to 60 who had recovered from COVID-19. Each CDR3 is given with its conserved first and last residue. A D gene is named only where the DNA matches it firmly. Expanded clones get a size class; other rows say once, few or many, or leave the size out.

d_call: NA; clone_size: once; cdr3_length: 12; v_call: TRBV14; j_call: TRBJ2-3; cdr3_aa: CASGEQAGTQYF; cdr3_nt: TGTGCCAGCGGGGAGCAGGCGGGTACGCAGTATTTT
d_call: TRBD2; clone_size: few; cdr3_length: 14; v_call: TRBV7-9; j_call: TRBJ2-1; cdr3_aa: CASSFSGLYNEQFF; cdr3_nt: TGTGCCAGCAGCTTTAGCGGGTTGTACAATGAGCAGTTCTTC
d_call: NA; clone_size: NA; cdr3_length: 14; v_call: TRBV11-2; j_call: TRBJ1-2; cdr3_aa: CASSPVGGNYGYTF; cdr3_nt: TGTGCCAGCAGCCCGGTCGGGGGGAACTATGGCTACACCTTC
d_call: NA; clone_size: NA; cdr3_length: 17; v_call: TRBV4-1; j_call: TRBJ2-2; cdr3_aa: CASSQIEGTANTGELFF; cdr3_nt: TGCGCCAGCAGCCAAATCGAGGGAACCGCGAACACCGGGGAGCTGTTTTTT
d_call: TRBD1; clone_size: few; cdr3_length: 15; v_call: TRBV5-8; j_call: TRBJ1-5; cdr3_aa: CASSTGQGAGQPQHF; cdr3_nt: TGTGCCAGCAGCACAGGACAGGGGGCTGGTCAGCCCCAGCATTTT
d_call: TRBD1; clone_size: NA; cdr3_length: 14; v_call: TRBV18; j_call: TRBJ2-7; cdr3_aa: CASSPGTGVYEQYF; cdr3_nt: TGTGCCAGCTCACCAGGGACAGGGGTTTACGAGCAGTACTTC
d_call: NA; clone_size: NA; cdr3_length: 13; v_call: TRBV7-8; j_call: TRBJ1-2; cdr3_aa: CASSLDRRYGYTF; cdr3_nt: TGTGCCAGCAGCCTGGACAGAAGATATGGCTACACCTTC
d_call: NA; clone_size: NA; cdr3_length: 14; v_call: TRBV18; j_call: TRBJ1-6; cdr3_aa: CASSPPIAGSPLHF; cdr3_nt: TGTGCCAGCTCACCACCGATAGCGGGCTCACCCCTCCACTTT
d_call: TRBD1; clone_size: NA; cdr3_length: 13; v_call: TRBV29-1; j_call: TRBJ1-1; cdr3_aa: CSVDRGGDTEAFF; cdr3_nt: TGCAGCGTCGACAGGGGTGGGGACACTGAAGCTTTCTTT
d_call: NA; clone_size: few; cdr3_length: 15; v_call: TRBV7-9; j_call: TRBJ2-1; cdr3_aa: CASSFYRTSNNEQFF; cdr3_nt: TGTGCCAGCAGCTTTTACAGGACATCAAACAATGAGCAGTTCTTC
d_call: NA; clone_size: NA; cdr3_length: 14; v_call: TRBV27; j_call: TRBJ2-7; cdr3_aa: CASSTSGWVHEQYF; cdr3_nt: TGTGCCAGCAGTACGTCAGGGTGGGTCCACGAGCAGTACTTC
d_call: TRBD2; clone_size: NA; cdr3_length: 15; v_call: TRBV19; j_call: TRBJ2-1; cdr3_aa: CASTPGLAGYNEQFF; cdr3_nt: TGTGCCAGCACCCCGGGACTAGCGGGATACAATGAGCAGTTCTTC
d_call: TRBD2; clone_size: few; cdr3_length: 15; v_call: TRBV10-2; j_call: TRBJ2-2; cdr3_aa: CASSVIAGGEGELFF; cdr3_nt: TGCGCCAGCAGTGTGATAGCGGGAGGGGAGGGGGAGCTGTTTTTT
d_call: TRBD1; clone_size: once; cdr3_length: 15; v_call: TRBV3-1/TRBV3-2; j_call: TRBJ1-4; cdr3_aa: CASSPRTGNNEKLFF; cdr3_nt: TGTGCCAGCAGCCCCCGGACAGGCAATAATGAAAAACTGTTTTTT
d_call: TRBD1; clone_size: once; cdr3_length: 16; v_call: TRBV5-1; j_call: TRBJ2-3; cdr3_aa: CASDRQGSGGTDTQYF; cdr3_nt: TGCGCCAGCGACAGACAGGGGTCTGGGGGCACAGATACGCAGTATTTT
d_call: NA; clone_size: NA; cdr3_length: 14; v_call: TRBV5-1; j_call: TRBJ1-2; cdr3_aa: CASIEIPGPYGYTF; cdr3_nt: TGCGCCAGCATCGAGATCCCCGGTCCCTATGGCTACACCTTC
d_call: TRBD1; clone_size: NA; cdr3_length: 16; v_call: TRBV6-2/TRBV6-3; j_call: TRBJ1-1; cdr3_aa: CASSPSDRILNTEAFF; cdr3_nt: TGTGCCAGCAGTCCCTCGGACAGGATATTGAACACTGAAGCTTTCTTT
d_call: NA; clone_size: once; cdr3_length: 13; v_call: TRBV28; j_call: TRBJ1-1; cdr3_aa: CASSFRRNTEAFF; cdr3_nt: TGTGCCAGCAGTTTCCGGAGAAACACTGAAGCTTTCTTT
d_call: TRBD2; clone_size: NA; cdr3_length: 16; v_call: TRBV4-3; j_call: TRBJ2-4; cdr3_aa: CASSQDHGEGKNIQYF; cdr3_nt: TGCGCCAGCAGCCAAGATCACGGGGAGGGCAAAAACATTCAGTACTTC
d_call: TRBD2; clone_size: NA; cdr3_length: 13; v_call: TRBV18; j_call: TRBJ2-3; cdr3_aa: CASSPGGIDTQYF; cdr3_nt: TGTGCCAGCTCACCGGGGGGGATAGATACGCAGTATTTT
d_call: NA; clone_size: NA; cdr3_length: 13; v_call: TRBV4-3; j_call: TRBJ2-7; cdr3_aa: CASSQYLLEEQYF; cdr3_nt: TGCGCCAGCAGCCAATACCTCCTGGAGGAGCAGTACTTC
d_call: TRBD1; clone_size: NA; cdr3_length: 16; v_call: TRBV9; j_call: TRBJ1-2; cdr3_aa: CASSTGTGGVIYGYTF; cdr3_nt: TGTGCCAGCAGCACAGGGACAGGGGGCGTTATCTATGGCTACACCTTC
d_call: NA; clone_size: NA; cdr3_length: 13; v_call: TRBV7-2; j_call: TRBJ2-2; cdr3_aa: CASRFTGTGELFF; cdr3_nt: TGTGCCAGCAGATTTACTGGCACCGGGGAGCTGTTTTTT